This T cell receptor beta chain was documented in a study of blood T cell repertoires in COVID-19. Study summary: Sites across the United States, Italy and Spain contributed samples from acute and convalescent COVID-19.

The protocol was immunoSEQ multiplex PCR, while the TCRdb copy is restricted to in-frame clones and leaves out a portion. The profile shows about 150,000 clones, approximately 80% of them singletons. Study members were between roughly 18 and 100 years old and lived in 24 US regions. Participants' own reports of clinical history determined their cohort assignment. Among Cohort 3 donors, those recovered had two negative PCRs, clearance, or symptom resolution. This TCR came from a woman between 50 and 59 years old who had recovered from COVID-19. Input material: PBMCs or T cells enriched from blood (not recorded which).

CDR3 in DNA: TGTGCCAGCACTCCGCATCAGGGTACTGAAGCTTTCTTT. Its translation: CASTPHQGTEAFF. The V call is TRBV6-5, the J call TRBJ1-1; D is possibly TRBD1 (5 bases). V lost 7 bases, J lost 5 bases, and 14 bases lay in between. The CDR3 covers 13 residues. Germline CDR1 reads MNHEY; CDR2 reads SVGAGI.